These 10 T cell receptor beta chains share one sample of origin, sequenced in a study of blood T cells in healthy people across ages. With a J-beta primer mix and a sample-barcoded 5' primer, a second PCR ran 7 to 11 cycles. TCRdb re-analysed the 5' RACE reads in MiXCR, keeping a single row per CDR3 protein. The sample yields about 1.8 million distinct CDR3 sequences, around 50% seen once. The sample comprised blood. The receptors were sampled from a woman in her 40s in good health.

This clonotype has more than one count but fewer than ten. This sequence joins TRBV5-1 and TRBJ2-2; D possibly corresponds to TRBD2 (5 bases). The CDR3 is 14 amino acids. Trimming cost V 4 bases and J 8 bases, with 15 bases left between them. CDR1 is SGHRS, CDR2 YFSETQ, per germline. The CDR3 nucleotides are TGCGCCAGCAGCACGGACTCCCCCCGAGGGGAGCTGTTTTTT. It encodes CASSTDSPRGELFF.

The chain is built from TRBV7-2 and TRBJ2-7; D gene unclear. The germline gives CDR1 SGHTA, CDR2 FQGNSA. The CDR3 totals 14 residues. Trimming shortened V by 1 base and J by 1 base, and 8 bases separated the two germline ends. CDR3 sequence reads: CASSLDGQSYEQYF. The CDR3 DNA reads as TGTGCCAGCAGCTTAGATGGGCAGTCCTACGAGCAGTACTTC.

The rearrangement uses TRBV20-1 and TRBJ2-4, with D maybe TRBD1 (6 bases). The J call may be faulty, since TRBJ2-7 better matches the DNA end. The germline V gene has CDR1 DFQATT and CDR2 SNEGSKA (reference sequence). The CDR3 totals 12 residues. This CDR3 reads CSAWDTGYEQYF. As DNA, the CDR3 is TGCAGTGCTTGGGACACGGGCTACGAGCAGTACTTC.

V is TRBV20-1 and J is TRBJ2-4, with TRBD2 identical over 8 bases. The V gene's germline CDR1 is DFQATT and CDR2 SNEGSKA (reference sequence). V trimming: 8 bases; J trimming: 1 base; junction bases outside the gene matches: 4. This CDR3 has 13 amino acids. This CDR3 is CSSGGRAKNIQYF. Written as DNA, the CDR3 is TGCAGTAGCGGGGGAAGGGCCAAAAACATTCAGTACTTC.

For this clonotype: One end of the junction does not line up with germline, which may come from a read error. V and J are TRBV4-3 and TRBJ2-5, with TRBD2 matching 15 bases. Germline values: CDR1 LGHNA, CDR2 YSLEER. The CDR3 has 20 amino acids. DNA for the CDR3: TGCGCCGGCAGCCAAGCTCCAGTGGGACTAGCGGGGGGTGTAGTGGAGACCCAGTACTTC. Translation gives CAGSQAPVGLAGGVVETQYF.

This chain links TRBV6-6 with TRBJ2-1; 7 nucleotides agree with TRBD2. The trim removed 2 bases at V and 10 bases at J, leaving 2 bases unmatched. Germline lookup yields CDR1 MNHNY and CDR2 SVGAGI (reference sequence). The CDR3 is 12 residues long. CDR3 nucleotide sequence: TGTGCCAGCAGTTACGGGGAGGGGGAGCAGTTCTTC. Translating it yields CASSYGEGEQFF.

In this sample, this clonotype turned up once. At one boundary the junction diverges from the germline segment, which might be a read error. The CDR3 DNA is TGCGCCAGCAGCCCCACAGCTGACCTAGCCGAAAACATTCAGTACTTC. Amino acids: CASSPTADLAENIQYF. The chain couples TRBV5-1 to TRBJ2-4; possible D gene TRBD2, 5 bases. Germline-derived CDR1 and CDR2 are SGHRS and YFSETQ. This CDR3 is built from 16 residues.

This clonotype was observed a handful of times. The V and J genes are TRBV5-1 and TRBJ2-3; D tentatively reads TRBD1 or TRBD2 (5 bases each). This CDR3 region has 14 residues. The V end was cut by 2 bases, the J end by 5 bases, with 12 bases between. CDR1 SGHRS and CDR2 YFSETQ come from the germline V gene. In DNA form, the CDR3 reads TGCGCCAGCAGCTTATCCGTGGGGGAAGATACGCAGTATTTT. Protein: CASSLSVGEDTQYF.

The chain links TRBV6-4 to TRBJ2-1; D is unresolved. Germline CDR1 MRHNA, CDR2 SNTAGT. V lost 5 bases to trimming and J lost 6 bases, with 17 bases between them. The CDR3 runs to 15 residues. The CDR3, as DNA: TGTGCCAGCAGTAGCGAGTGGGCAAGTTCCAATGAGCAGTTCTTC. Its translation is CASSSEWASSNEQFF.

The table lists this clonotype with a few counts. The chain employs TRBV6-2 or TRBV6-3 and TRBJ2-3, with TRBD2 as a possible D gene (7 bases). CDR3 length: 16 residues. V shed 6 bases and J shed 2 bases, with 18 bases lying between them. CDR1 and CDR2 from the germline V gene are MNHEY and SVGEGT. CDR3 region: CASRAPPGGPTDTQYF. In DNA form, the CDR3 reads TGTGCCAGCAGGGCTCCCCCGGGGGGCCCCACAGATACGCAGTATTTT.